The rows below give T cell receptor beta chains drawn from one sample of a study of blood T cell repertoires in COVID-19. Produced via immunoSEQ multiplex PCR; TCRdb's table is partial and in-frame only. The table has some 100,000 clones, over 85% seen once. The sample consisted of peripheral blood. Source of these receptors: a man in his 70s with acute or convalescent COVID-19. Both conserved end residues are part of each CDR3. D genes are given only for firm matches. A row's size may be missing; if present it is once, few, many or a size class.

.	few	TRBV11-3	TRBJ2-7	CASSSPASARSYEQYF	TGTGCCAGCAGCTCCCCAGCTAGCGCCCGCTCCTACGAGCAGTACTTC
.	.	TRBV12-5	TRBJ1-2	CASGLGQPANYGYTF	TGTGCTAGTGGTTTGGGACAGCCCGCTAACTATGGCTACACCTTC
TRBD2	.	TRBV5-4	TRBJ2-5	CASSMTSGGASETQYF	TGTGCCAGCAGCATGACTAGCGGGGGGGCATCAGAGACCCAGTACTTC
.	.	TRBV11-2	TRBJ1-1	CASSLARGRAFF	TGTGCCAGCAGCTTAGCCAGGGGCCGCGCTTTCTTT
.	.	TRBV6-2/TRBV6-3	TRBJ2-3	CASSYAQRGWDTQYF	TGTGCCAGCAGTTACGCCCAGCGAGGCTGGGATACGCAGTATTTT
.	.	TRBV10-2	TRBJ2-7	CASSEKGPSSYEQYF	TGCGCCAGCAGTGAAAAGGGGCCTAGCTCCTACGAGCAGTACTTC
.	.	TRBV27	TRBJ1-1	CASTPTGWRANTEAFF	TGTGCCAGCACCCCTACCGGTTGGAGGGCGAACACTGAAGCTTTCTTT
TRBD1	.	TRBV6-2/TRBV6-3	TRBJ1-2	CASSVQGFDGYTF	TGTGCCAGCAGTGTACAGGGGTTTGATGGCTACACCTTC
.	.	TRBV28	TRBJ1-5	CASSLGGSQPQHF	TGTGCCAGCAGTTTAGGAGGGTCGCAGCCCCAGCATTTT
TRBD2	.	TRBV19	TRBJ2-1	CASSIAGLAGQAYNEQFF	TGTGCCAGTAGTATTGCGGGTCTAGCGGGACAAGCCTACAATGAGCAGTTCTTC
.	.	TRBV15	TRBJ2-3	CATSRGTRTDTQYF	TGTGCCACCAGCAGAGGGACTCGCACAGATACGCAGTATTTT
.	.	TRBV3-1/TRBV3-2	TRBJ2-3	CASSLGRGRTDTQYF	TGTGCCAGCAGCTTAGGGCGGGGACGCACAGATACGCAGTATTTT
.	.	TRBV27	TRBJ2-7	CASRRLGIYEQYF	TGTGCCAGCAGAAGACTAGGTATTTACGAGCAGTACTTC
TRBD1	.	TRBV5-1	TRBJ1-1	CASNPGTGGIQAFF	TGCGCCAGCAACCCCGGGACAGGGGGAATACAAGCTTTCTTT
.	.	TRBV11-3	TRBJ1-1	CASRWDSGTPDPEAFF	TGTGCCAGCAGGTGGGACTCCGGGACTCCGGACCCTGAAGCTTTCTTT
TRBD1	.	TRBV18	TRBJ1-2	CASSPRGQGNYGYTF	TGTGCCAGCTCACCACGTGGACAGGGGAACTATGGCTACACCTTC
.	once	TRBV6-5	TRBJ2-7	CASSYGGMGSYEQYF	TGTGCCAGCAGTTACGGCGGGATGGGGTCCTACGAGCAGTACTTC
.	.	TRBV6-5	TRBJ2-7	CASSYGAALPEQWF	TGTGCCAGCAGTTACGGGGCGGCCCTACCCGAGCAGTGGTTC
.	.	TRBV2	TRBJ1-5	CASSPRGPQHF	TGTGCCAGCAGTCCCCGAGGGCCCCAGCATTTT
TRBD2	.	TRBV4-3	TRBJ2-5	CASSPGAGVVETQYF	TGCGCCAGCAGCCCAGGAGCGGGAGTAGTGGAGACCCAGTACTTC
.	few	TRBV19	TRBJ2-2	CASAGTGSGGTGELFF	TGTGCCAGTGCCGGGACCGGGTCCGGGGGCACCGGGGAGCTGTTTTTT
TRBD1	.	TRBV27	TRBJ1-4	CASSFRQGGMKLFF	TGTGCCAGCAGTTTTCGGCAGGGGGGAATGAAACTGTTTTTT
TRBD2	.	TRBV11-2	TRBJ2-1	CASSLELADLYNEQFF	TGTGCCAGCAGCTTAGAACTAGCGGATCTTTACAATGAGCAGTTCTTC
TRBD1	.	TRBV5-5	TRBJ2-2	CASRGGPNTGELFF	TGTGCCAGCCGAGGGGGCCCGAACACCGGGGAGCTGTTTTTT